Included here is one T cell receptor beta chain sequence, with context. These data belong to a study of cytomegalovirus exposure and HLA in healthy donors. This CDR3 spans 15 amino acids. Germline CDR1 reads SSHAT; CDR2 reads FNYEAQ (reference sequence). The V gene lost 4 bases and the J gene lost 2 bases, with 11 bases spanning the gap. The PCR had 60 Vbeta and 13 Jbeta primers. Only in-frame clones appear in the TCRdb table, and some are missing; sequencing was by immunoSEQ multiplex PCR. The table lists 95,000 to 150,000 clones, roughly 80% of them singletons, with 7.5% to 9% in the top ten. The genes are TRBV7-7 and TRBJ2-2; a possible D gene is TRBD2 (6 bases). The origin of this receptor is a female donor in good health and CMV-seropositive. Sequencing used PBMCs. CDR3 loop: CASSSGLPNTGELFF. In DNA form, the CDR3 reads TGTGCCAGCAGCTCGGGACTGCCTAACACCGGGGAGCTGTTTTTT. Combining the CDR3 with reference TRBV7-7 and TRBJ2-2 gives the whole variable domain GAGVSQSPRYKVTKRGQDVTLRCDPISSHATLYWYQQALGQGPEFLTYFNYEAQPDKSGLPSDRFSAERPEGSISTLTIQRTEQRDSAMYRCASSSGLPNTGELFFGEGSRLTVL.